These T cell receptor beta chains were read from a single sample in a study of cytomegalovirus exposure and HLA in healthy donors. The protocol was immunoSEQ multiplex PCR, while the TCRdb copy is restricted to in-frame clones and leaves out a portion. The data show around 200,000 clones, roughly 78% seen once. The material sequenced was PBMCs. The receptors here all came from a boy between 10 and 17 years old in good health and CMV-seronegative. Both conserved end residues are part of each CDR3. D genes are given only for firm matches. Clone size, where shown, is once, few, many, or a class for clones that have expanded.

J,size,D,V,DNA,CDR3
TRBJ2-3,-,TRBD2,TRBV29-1,TGCAGCGTTGAGGACCTAAGACTAGCGGGGGGCACAGATACGCAGTATTTT,CSVEDLRLAGGTDTQYF
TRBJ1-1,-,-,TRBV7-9,TGTGCCAGCAGCTTAGCGGGGGGAGCTGAAGCTTTCTTT,CASSLAGGAEAFF
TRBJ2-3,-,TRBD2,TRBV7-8,TGTGCCAGCAAACCAAGCGGGAGTGGGAGGTTGGGCACAGATACGCAGTATTTT,CASKPSGSGRLGTDTQYF
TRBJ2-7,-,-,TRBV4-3,TGCGCCAGCAGCCCCAGTACGTGGCAGGCCTCCTACGAGCAGTACTTC,CASSPSTWQASYEQYF
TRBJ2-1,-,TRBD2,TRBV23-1,TGCGCCAGCAGTCAATCGGGGACTAGTCAAGGCAATGAGCAGTTCTTC,CASSQSGTSQGNEQFF
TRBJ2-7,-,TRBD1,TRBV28,TGTGCCAGCAAAGGGGGCAGGGTAACGGAGCAGTACTTC,CASKGGRVTEQYF
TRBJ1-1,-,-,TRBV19,TGTGCCAGTAGTCGCTCGTACATGAACACTGAAGCTTTCTTT,CASSRSYMNTEAFF
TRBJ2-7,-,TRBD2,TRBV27,TGTGCCAGCAGGCATTTAATCGTACTAGCGGGCTACTACGAGCAGTACTTC,CASRHLIVLAGYYEQYF
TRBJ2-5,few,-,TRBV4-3,TGCGCCAGCAGCCAAGATTGGCAGGGTCAAGAGACCCAGTACTTC,CASSQDWQGQETQYF
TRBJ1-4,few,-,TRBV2,TGTGCCAGCAGGTACAGAGCAACTAATGAAAAACTGTTTTTT,CASRYRATNEKLFF
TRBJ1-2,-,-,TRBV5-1,TGCGCCAGCGCGGGTGGAGGCGGGCGCGGCTACACCTTC,CASAGGGGRGYTF